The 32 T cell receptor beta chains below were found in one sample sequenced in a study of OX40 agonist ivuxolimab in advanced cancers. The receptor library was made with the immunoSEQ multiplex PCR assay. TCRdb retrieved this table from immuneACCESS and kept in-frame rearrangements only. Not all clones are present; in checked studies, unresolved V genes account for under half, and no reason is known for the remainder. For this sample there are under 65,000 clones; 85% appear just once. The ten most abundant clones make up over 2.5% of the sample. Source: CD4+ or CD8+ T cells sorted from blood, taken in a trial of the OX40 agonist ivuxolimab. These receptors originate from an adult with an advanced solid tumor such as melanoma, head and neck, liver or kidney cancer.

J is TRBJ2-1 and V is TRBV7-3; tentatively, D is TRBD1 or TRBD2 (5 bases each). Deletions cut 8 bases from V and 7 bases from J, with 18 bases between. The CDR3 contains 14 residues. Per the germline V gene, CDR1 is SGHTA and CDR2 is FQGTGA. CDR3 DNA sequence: TGTGCCAGCGCTTTAGGGACGGGCTCAAATGAGCAGTTCTTC. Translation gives CASALGTGSNEQFF.

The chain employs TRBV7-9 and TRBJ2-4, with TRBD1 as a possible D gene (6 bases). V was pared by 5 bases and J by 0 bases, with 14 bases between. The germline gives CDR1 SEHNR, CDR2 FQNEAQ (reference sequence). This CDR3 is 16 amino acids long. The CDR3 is CASSTGQILAKNIQYF. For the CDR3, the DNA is TGTGCCAGCAGCACCGGACAGATTCTAGCCAAAAACATTCAGTACTTC.

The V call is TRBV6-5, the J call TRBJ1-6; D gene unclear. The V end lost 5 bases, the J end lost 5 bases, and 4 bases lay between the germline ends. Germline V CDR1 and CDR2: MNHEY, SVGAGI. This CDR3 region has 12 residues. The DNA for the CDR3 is TGTGCCAGCAGTCCGGATAATTCACCCCTCCACTTT. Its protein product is CASSPDNSPLHF.

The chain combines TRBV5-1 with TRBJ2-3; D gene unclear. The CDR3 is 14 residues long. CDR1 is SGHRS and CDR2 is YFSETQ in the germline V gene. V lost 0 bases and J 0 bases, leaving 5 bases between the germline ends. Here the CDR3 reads CASSLVPSTDTQYF. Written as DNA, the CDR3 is TGCGCCAGCAGCTTGGTACCAAGCACAGATACGCAGTATTTT.

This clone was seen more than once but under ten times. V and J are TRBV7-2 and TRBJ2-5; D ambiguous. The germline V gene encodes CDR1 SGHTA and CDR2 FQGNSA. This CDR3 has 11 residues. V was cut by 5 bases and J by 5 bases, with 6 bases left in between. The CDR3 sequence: CASSIGETQYF. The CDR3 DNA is TGTGCCAGCAGCATAGGGGAGACCCAGTACTTC.

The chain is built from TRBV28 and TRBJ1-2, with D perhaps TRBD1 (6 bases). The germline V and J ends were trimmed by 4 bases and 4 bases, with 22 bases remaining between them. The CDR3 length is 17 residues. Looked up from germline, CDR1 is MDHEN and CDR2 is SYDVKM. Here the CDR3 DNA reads TGTGCCAGCAGTTCCTCAACTATCGACAGGCCCTCCTATGGCTACACCTTC. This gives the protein CASSSSTIDRPSYGYTF.

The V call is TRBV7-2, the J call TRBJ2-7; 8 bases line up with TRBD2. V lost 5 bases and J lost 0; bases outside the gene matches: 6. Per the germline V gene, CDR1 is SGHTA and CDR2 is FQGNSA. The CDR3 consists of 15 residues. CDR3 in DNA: TGTGCCAGCAGCAAAGGCGGGACTAGCTCCTACGAGCAGTACTTC. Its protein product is CASSKGGTSSYEQYF.

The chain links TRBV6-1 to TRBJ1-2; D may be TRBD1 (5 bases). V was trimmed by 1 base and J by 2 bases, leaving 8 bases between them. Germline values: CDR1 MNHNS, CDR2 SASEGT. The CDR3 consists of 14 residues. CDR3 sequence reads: CASSEGGTNYGYTF. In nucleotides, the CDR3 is TGTGCCAGCAGTGAAGGGGGGACGAACTATGGCTACACCTTC.

The CDR3 protein is CASSDGLAGGTDTQYF. As DNA, the CDR3 is TGTGCCAGCAGCGACGGACTAGCGGGAGGCACAGATACGCAGTATTTT. The rearrangement joins TRBV7-3 to TRBJ2-3, with 13 bases matching TRBD2. J gave up 1 base and V 5 bases, and 3 bases lay outside the gene matches. Germline CDR1 SGHTA, CDR2 FQGTGA. The CDR3 covers 16 residues. The complete variable domain, with remaining parts taken from reference TRBV7-3 and TRBJ2-3, reads GAGVSQTPSNKVTEKGKYVELRCDPISGHTALYWYRQSLGQGPEFLIYFQGTGAADDSGLPNDRFFAVRPEGSVSTLKIQRTERGDSAVYLCASSDGLAGGTDTQYFGPGTRLTVL.

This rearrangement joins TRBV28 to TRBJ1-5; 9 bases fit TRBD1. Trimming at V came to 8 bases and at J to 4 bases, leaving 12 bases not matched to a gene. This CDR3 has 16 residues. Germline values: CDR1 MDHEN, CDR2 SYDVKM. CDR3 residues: CASFLQGAGKNQPQHF. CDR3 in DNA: TGTGCCAGCTTCTTACAGGGGGCGGGTAAGAATCAGCCCCAGCATTTT.

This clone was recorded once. This CDR3 is CASTGQPAGAQYF. CDR3 bases: TGTGCCAGCACAGGACAGCCGGCGGGCGCGCAGTATTTT. V gene TRBV7-9 combines with J gene TRBJ2-3, with D maybe TRBD1 (6 bases). Looked up from germline, CDR1 is SEHNR and CDR2 is FQNEAQ (reference sequence). CDR3 length: 13 residues. Trimming removed 7 bases from V and 10 bases from J, with 18 bases in between.

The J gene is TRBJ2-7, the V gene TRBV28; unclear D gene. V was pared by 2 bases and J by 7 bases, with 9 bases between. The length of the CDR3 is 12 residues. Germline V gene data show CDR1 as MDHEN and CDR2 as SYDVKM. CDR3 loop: CASSLGRLEQYF. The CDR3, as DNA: TGTGCCAGCAGTTTAGGGCGGTTGGAGCAGTACTTC.

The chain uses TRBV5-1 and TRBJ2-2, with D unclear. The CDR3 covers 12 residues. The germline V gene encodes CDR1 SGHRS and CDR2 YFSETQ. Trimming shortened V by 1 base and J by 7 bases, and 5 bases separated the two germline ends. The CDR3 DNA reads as TGCGCCAGCAGCTTGTCTGGCGGGGAGCTGTTTTTT. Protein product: CASSLSGGELFF.

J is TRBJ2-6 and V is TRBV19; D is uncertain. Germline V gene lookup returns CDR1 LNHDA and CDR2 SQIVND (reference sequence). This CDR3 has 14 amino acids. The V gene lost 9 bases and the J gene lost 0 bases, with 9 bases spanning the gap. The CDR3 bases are TGTGCCAGCCGAACGTTCTCTGGGGCCAACGTCCTGACTTTC. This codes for CASRTFSGANVLTF.

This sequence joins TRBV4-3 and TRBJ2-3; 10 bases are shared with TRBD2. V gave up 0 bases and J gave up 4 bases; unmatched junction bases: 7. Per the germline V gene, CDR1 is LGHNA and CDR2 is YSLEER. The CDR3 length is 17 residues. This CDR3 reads CASSQEGSGGAADTQYF. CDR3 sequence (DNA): TGCGCCAGCAGCCAAGAAGGAAGCGGGGGGGCCGCAGATACGCAGTATTTT.

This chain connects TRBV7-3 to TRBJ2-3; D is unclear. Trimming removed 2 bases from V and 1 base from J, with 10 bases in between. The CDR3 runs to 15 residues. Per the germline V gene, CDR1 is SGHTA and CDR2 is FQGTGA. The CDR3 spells CASSLDRVGTDTQYF. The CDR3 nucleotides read TGTGCCAGCAGCTTAGATCGGGTGGGCACAGATACGCAGTATTTT.

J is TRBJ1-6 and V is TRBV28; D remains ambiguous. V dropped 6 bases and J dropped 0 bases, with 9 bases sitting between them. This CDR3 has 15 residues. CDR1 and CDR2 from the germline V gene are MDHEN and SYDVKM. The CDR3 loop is CASRPGRSYNSPLHF. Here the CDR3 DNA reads TGTGCCAGCAGGCCCGGGCGCTCCTATAATTCACCCCTCCACTTT.

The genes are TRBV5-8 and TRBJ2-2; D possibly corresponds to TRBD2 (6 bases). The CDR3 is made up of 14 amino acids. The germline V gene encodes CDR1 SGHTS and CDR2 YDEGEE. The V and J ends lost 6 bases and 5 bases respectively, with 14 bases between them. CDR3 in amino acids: CASNMGLTTGELFF. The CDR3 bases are TGTGCCAGCAACATGGGACTTACTACCGGGGAGCTGTTTTTT.

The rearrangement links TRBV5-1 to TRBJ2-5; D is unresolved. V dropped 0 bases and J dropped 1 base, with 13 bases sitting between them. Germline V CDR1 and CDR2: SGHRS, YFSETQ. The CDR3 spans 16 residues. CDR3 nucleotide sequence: TGCGCCAGCAGCTTGGAGGCAGTTATCCCCCAAGAGACCCAGTACTTC. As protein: CASSLEAVIPQETQYF.

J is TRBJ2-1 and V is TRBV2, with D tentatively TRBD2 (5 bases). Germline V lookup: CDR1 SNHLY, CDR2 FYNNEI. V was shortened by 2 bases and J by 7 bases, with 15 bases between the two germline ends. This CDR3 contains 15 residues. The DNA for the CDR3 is TGTGCCAGCAGTGAAAGTCAACTCGGGGTGAATGAGCAGTTCTTC. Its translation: CASSESQLGVNEQFF. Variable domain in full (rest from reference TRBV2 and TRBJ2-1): EPEVTQTPSHQVTQMGQEVILRCVPISNHLYFYWYRQILGQKVEFLVSFYNNEISEKSEIFDDQFSVERPDGSNFTLKIRSTKLEDSAMYFCASSESQLGVNEQFFGPGTRLTVL.

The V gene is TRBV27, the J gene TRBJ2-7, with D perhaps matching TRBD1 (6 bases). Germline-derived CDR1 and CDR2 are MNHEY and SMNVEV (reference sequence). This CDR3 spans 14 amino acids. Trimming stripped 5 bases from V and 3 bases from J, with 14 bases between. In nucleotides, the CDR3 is TGTGCCAGCAGTCAAATACAGGGTTTCTACGAGCAGTACTTC. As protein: CASSQIQGFYEQYF.

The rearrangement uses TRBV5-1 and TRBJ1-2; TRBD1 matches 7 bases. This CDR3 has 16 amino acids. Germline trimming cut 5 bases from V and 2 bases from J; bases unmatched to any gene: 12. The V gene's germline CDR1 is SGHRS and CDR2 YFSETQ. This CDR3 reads CASRPPYRGRNYGYTF. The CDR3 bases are TGCGCCAGCAGGCCGCCTTACAGGGGACGGAACTATGGCTACACCTTC. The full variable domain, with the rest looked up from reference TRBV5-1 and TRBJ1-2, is KAGVTQTPRYLIKTRGQQVTLSCSPISGHRSVSWYQQTPGQGLQFLFEYFSETQRNKGNFPGRFSGRQFSNSRSEMNVSTLELGDSALYLCASRPPYRGRNYGYTFGSGTRLTVV.

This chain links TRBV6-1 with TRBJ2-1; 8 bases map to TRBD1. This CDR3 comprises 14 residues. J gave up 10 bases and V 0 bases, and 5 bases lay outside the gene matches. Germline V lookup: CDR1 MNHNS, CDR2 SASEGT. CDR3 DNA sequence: TGTGCCAGCAGTGAAGCGCAGGGGGCAGGGGAGCAGTTCTTC. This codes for CASSEAQGAGEQFF.

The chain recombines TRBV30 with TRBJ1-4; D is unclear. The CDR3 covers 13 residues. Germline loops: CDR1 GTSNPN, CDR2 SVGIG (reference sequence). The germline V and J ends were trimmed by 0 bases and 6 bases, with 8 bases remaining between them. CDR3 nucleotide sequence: TGTGCCTGGAGTGTACACAGCGATGAAAAACTGTTTTTT. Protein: CAWSVHSDEKLFF. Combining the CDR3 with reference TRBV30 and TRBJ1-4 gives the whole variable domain SQTIHQWPATLVQPVGSPLSLECTVEGTSNPNLYWYRQAAGRGLQLLFYSVGIGQISSEVPQNLSASRPQDRQFILSSKKLLLSDSGFYLCAWSVHSDEKLFFGSGTQLSVL.

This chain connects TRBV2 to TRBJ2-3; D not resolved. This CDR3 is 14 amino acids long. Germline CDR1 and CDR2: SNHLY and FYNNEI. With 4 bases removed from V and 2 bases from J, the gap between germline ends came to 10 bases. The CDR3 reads CASSVSAVTDTQYF. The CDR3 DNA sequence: TGTGCCAGCAGTGTTTCGGCGGTCACAGATACGCAGTATTTT.

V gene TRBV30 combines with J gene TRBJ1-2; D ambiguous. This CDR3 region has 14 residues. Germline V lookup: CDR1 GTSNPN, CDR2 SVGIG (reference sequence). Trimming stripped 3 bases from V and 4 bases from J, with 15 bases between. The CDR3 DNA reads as TGTGCCTGGAGAGCGCAGGAGGGAAGCTATGGCTACACCTTC. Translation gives CAWRAQEGSYGYTF.

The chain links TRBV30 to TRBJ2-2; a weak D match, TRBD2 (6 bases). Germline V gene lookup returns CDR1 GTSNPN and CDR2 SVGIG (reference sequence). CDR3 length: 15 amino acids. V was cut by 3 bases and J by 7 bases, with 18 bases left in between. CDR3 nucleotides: TGTGCCTGGAGCGCCACCGGGAGTCTCGGCGGGGAGCTGTTTTTT. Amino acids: CAWSATGSLGGELFF.

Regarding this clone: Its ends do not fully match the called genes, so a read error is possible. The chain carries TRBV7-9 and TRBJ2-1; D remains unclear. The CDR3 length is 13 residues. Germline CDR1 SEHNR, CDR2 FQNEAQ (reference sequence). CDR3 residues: CASSFIPYDEQFF. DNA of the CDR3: TGTGCCAGCAGCTTTATACCCTACGATGAGCAGTTCTTC.

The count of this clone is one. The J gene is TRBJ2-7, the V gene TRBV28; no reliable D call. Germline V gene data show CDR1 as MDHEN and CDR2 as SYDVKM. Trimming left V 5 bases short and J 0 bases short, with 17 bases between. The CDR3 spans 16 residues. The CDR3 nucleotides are TGTGCCAGCAGTCCTCCTACCCGTACGAGCTCCTACGAGCAGTACTTC. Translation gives CASSPPTRTSSYEQYF.

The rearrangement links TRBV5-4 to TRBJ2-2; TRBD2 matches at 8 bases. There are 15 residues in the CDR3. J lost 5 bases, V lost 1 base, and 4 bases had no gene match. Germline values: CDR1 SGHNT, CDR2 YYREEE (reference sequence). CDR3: CASSLFGGETGELFF. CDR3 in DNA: TGTGCCAGCAGCTTGTTCGGGGGGGAAACCGGGGAGCTGTTTTTT.

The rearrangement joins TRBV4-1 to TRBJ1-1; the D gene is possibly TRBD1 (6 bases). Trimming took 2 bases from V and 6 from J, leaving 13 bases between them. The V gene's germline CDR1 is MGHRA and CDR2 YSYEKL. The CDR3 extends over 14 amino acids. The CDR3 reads CASSQIETGSEAFF. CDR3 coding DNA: TGCGCCAGCAGCCAAATAGAGACAGGCTCTGAAGCTTTCTTT.

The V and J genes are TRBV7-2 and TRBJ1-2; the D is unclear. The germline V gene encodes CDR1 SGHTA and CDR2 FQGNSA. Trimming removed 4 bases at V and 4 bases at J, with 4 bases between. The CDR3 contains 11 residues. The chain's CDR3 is CASSSTYGYTF. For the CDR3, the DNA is TGTGCCAGCAGCTCCACCTATGGCTACACCTTC.